This T cell receptor beta chain was captured in a study of CD8 T cells in ankylosing spondylitis. This CDR3 has 15 amino acids. CDR1 MDHEN and CDR2 SYDVKM come from the germline V gene. With 6 bases clipped from V and 7 bases from J, the junction kept 14 bases outside the gene matches. A word on this clonotype: The antigen remains unidentified.

The study, taken as a whole, reports: Reports say disease-linked clones showed up significantly more in matched ankylosing spondylitis synovial fluid. In synovial fluid and blood from reactive arthritis, some motif variants were previously reported. It appeared that ankylosing spondylitis blood was characterized by a TCR beta motif of seven or eight highly homologous variants.

Libraries of TCR beta came from quantitative 5'-RACE with molecular barcodes. TCRdb reprocessed the 5' RACE reads with MiXCR, giving one entry per CDR3 protein. The sample contains over 200,000 distinct CDR3 sequences, around 20% of which appear only once. V gene TRBV28 combines with J gene TRBJ2-7, with TRBD2 identical over 8 bases. The TCR was taken from a male donor with ankylosing spondylitis. Material: blood, either unsorted or a sorted T cell fraction (not recorded which). The DNA for the CDR3 is TGTGCCAGCAGCTCCACCCGACTAGCGTGGGGGGAGCAGTACTTC. Its translation: CASSSTRLAWGEQYF.